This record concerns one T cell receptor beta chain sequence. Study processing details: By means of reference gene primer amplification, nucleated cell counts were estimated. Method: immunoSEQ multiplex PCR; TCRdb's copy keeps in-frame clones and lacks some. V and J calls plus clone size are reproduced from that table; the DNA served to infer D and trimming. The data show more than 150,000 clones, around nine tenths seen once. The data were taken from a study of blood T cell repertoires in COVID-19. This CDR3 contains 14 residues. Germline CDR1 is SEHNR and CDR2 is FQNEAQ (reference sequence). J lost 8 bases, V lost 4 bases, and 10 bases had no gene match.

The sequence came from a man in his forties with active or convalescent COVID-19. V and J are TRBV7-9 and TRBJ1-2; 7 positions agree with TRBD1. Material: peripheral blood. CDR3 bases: TGTGCCAGCAGCTCCCGCCATGCAGGGGGAGGCTACACCTTC. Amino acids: CASSSRHAGGGYTF.